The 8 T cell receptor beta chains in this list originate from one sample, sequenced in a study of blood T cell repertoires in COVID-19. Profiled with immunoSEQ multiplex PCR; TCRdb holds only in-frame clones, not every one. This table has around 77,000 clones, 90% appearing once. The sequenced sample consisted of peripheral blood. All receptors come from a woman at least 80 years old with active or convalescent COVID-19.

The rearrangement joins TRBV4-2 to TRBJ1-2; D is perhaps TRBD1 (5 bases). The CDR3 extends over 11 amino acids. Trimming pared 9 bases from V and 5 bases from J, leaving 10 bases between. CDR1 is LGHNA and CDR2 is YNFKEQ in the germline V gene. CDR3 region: CARNGGYGYTF. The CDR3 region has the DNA TGTGCCAGGAATGGGGGGTATGGCTACACCTTC.

In nucleotides, the CDR3 is TGTGCCAGTAGGTTTGGTAGGGACAGGGGTTCTGGGGCCAACGTCCTGACTTTC. It translates to CASRFGRDRGSGANVLTF. The gene calls are TRBV19 and TRBJ2-6, with 10 bases aligning to TRBD1. The V gene end was trimmed by 6 bases and the J gene end by 1 base; junction bases not matched to a gene: 9. The germline V gene has CDR1 LNHDA and CDR2 SQIVND (reference sequence). This CDR3 is built from 18 residues. Full variable domain (rest looked up from reference TRBV19 and TRBJ2-6): DGGITQSPKYLFRKEGQNVTLSCEQNLNHDAMYWYRQDPGQGLRLIYYSQIVNDFQKGDIAEGYSVSREKKESFPLTVTSAQKNPTAFYLCASRFGRDRGSGANVLTFGAGSRLTVL.

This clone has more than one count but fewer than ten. The CDR3 spells CASRRSGQSGNTIYF. In nucleotides, the CDR3 is TGTGCCAGCAGGCGATCGGGACAGTCTGGAAACACCATATATTTT. The J gene is TRBJ1-3, the V gene TRBV6-5; TRBD1 matches 7 bases. The CDR3 has 15 amino acids. Trimming cost V 6 bases and J 1 base; bases outside gene matches: 6. Germline values: CDR1 MNHEY, CDR2 SVGAGI.

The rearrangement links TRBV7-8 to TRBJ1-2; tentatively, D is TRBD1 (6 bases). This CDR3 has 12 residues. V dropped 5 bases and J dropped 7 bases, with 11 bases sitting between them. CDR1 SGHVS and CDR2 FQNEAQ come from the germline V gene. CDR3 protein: CASSQQGLGYTF. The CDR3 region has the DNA TGTGCCAGCAGCCAACAGGGTCTTGGCTACACCTTC.

The CDR3 nucleotides read TGTGCCAGCAGTGAGCGTAGGGGTCCCTACGAGCAGTACTTC. Translating it yields CASSERRGPYEQYF. The chain recombines TRBV2 with TRBJ2-7, with a possible D match to TRBD1 (5 bases). V lost 3 bases to trimming and J lost 2 bases, with 11 bases between them. Germline assignment: CDR1 SNHLY and CDR2 FYNNEI. The CDR3 loop spans 14 amino acids. Using reference TRBV2 and TRBJ2-7 for the parts outside the CDR3, the full variable domain is EPEVTQTPSHQVTQMGQEVILRCVPISNHLYFYWYRQILGQKVEFLVSFYNNEISEKSEIFDDQFSVERPDGSNFTLKIRSTKLEDSAMYFCASSERRGPYEQYFGPGTRLTVT.

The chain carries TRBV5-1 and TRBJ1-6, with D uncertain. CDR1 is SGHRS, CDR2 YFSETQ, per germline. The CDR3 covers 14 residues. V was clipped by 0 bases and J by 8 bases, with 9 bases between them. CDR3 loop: CASSLDLQDSPLHF. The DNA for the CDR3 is TGCGCCAGCAGCTTGGACCTTCAGGATTCACCCCTCCACTTT.

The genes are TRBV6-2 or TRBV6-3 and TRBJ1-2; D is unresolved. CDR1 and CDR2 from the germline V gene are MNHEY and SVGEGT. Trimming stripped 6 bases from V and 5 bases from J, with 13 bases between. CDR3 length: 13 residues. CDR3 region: CASSRARGYGYTF. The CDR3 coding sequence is TGTGCCAGCAGCCGGGCCCGAGGGTATGGCTACACCTTC.

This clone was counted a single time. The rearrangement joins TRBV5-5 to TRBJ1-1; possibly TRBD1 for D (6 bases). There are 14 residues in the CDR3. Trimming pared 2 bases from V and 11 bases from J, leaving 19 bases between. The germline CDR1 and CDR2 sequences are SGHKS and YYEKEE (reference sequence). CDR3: CASSFDRKGVWAFF. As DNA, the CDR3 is TGTGCCAGCAGCTTTGACAGGAAAGGGGTTTGGGCTTTCTTT.